This T cell receptor (beta chain) was identified in a study of graft-versus-host responses after intestinal transplantation (dated by TCRdb to 2020 to 2023). Concerning the study at large: Multivisceral, liver-intestinal, or isolated intestinal transplants were received by the recipients. Every recipient was given anti-thymocyte globulin induction, then maintenance tacrolimus and steroids for around three years. A cohort of roughly 25 intestinal transplant recipients, including one retransplant, was enrolled, and a few patients lacking pretransplant specimens were excluded. A peak of at least 4% donor T cells among recipient peripheral blood mononuclear cells was the definition used for donor T cell macrochimerism. Samples from three later patients were sequenced in-house on an Illumina MiSeq with MiXCR processing rather than by the commercial service. Bulk TCR-beta CDR3 sequencing was used to track graft-versus-host and host-versus-graft alloreactive T cell clones in the graft, circulation and bone marrow after intestinal transplantation. To identify alloreactive clones, pre-transplant mixed lymphocyte reaction products were sequenced and then compared with unstimulated pre-transplant donor and recipient T cells. General study outcomes and caveats: In the allografts of patients with donor T cell macrochimerism, GvH to HvG T cell clonal ratios were high. Peak levels of circulating GvH clones were associated with declines in HvG clones early after transplant. The conclusions were limited by the relatively low number and heterogeneity of the intestinal transplant patients. GvH clones were detected in recipient bone marrow, and some of these GvH clones were observed earlier in ileal mucosa or blood, consistent with an intestinal mucosal origin.

CDR1 MDHEN and CDR2 SYDVKM were looked up in the germline V gene. The CDR3 numbers 15 residues from cysteine through phenylalanine. Solely the CDR3 DNA is kept, with 45 bases framed from the first base. V and J are truncated by 4 bases and 8 bases respectively, leaving an intervening sequence of 20 bases. The time point label on this specimen signifies: postoperative day 105 after intestinal transplantation (dayNNNN = postoperative day). Blood samples were collected up to 4 times in the first month after transplant and then at least monthly when available. Libraries were prepared through the immunoSEQ multiplex PCR assay. High-throughput TCR-beta CDR3 sequencing of genomic DNA from most patients was performed by Adaptive Biotechnologies. The authors' pipeline ran thus. TCR sequencing data were retrieved from Adaptive's ImmunoSEQ software for 18 patients, whereas three other patients were processed with MiXCR and VDJtools. CDR3 nucleotide sequences shared by donor and recipient were removed because the origin of these sequences could not be assigned. To be classed as alloreactive, a clone needed at least 2-fold expansion over unstimulated cells and a minimum CFSE-low frequency of 0.002% (template counts) or 0.001% (read counts). Clones were considered mappable if detected in sequenced pre-transplant spleen, lymph node, or MLR CFSE-low populations of the donor or recipient. Cumulative frequency of alloreactive clones was calculated as a percentage of all sequences weighted by copy number. Held by TCRdb, this immuneACCESS table contains in-frame sequences only and omits some clones. Under half of the omission traces to an unresolved V gene where checked; the cause of the rest is unknown. V, J and clone size were drawn from that table, and D and trimming were deduced from the DNA. The sample records roughly 11,000 clones, approximately 89% of which are singletons. Clones ranked in the top ten supply under 3.5% of the sample.

As to this clone: No antigen is known for it. No much larger clonotype is one base removed from it; base qualities were not supplied.

The chain was built from TRBV28 and TRBJ1-1; a tentative D match to TRBD1 spans 5 bases. The input for sequencing was PBMCs, taken 105 days after intestinal transplantation. This receptor was identified in a human patient who received an intestinal transplant, so some T cells may come from the graft donor. The nucleotide sequence reads TGTGCCAGCAGTTCCAAAGGTCTTCCCGGGGGGGAAGCTTTCTTT. It codes for CASSSKGLPGGEAFF.